This T cell receptor (beta chain) was recovered during a study of CD8+CD57+ T cells in acquired aplastic anemia. Study-wide findings and caveats: Sharing between patients and controls was observed for 25 to 30 CD8+ CDR3 sequences.

Genomic DNA acted as the template from which TCR beta VDJ combination and CDR3 sequence profiling were carried out. TCRdb used MiXCR to reprocess the reads, holding one entry per CDR3 protein. Of approximately 300,000 distinct CDR3 sequences in the sample, under 65% were seen once. This clonotype was detected many times. Its matching antigen is unknown. The CDR3 contains 13 residues. Germline V lookup: CDR1 SGHVS, CDR2 FQNEAQ. V shed 4 bases and J 10 bases; nucleotides not matched to a gene: 2. Individuals selected for sequencing had exhibited CD8+CD57+ cell expansion on flow cytometry. Each patient gave a blood sample that was collected before any therapy had been received.

Sequences were obtained from sorted CD4+, CD8+, or CD8+CD57+ T cells (not recorded which) from PBMCs. The receptor was isolated from a human donor with aplastic anemia. The chain carries TRBV7-8 and TRBJ1-6; the match to TRBD1 covers 9 bases. As DNA, the CDR3 is TGTGCCAGCAGCTCGGACAGGGGATCACCCCTCCACTTT. Translation: CASSSDRGSPLHF. The entire variable domain, with the rest obtained from reference TRBV7-8 and TRBJ1-6, is as follows: GAGVSQSPRYKVAKRGQDVALRCDPISGHVSLFWYQQALGQGPEFLTYFQNEAQLDKSGLPSDRFFAERPEGSVSTLKIQRTQQEDSAVYLCASSSDRGSPLHFGNGTRLTVT.